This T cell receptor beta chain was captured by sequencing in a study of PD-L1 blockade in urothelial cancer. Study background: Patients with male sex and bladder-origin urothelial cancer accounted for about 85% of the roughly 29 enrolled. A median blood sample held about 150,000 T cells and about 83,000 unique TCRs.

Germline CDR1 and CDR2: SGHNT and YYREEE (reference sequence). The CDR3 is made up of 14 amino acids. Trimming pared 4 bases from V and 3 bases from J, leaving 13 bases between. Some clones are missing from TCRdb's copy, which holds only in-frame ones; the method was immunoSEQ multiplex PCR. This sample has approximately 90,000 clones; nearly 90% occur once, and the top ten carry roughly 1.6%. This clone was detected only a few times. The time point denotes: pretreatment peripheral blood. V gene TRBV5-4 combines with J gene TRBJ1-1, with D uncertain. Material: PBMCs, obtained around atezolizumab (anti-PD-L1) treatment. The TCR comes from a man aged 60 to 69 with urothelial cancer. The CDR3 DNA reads TGTGCCAGCAGCATCGGGGTCTTCGACACTGAAGCTTTCTTT. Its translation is CASSIGVFDTEAFF.